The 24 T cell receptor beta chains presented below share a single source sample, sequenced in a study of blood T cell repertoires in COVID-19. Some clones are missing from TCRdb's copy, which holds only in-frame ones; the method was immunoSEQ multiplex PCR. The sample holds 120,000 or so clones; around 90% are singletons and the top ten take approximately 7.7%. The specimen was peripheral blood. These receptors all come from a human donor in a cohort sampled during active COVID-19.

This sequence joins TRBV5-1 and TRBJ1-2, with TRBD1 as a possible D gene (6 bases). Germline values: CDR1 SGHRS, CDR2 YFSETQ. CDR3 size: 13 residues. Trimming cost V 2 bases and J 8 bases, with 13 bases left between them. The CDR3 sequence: CASSFPAGEGYTF. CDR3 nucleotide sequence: TGCGCCAGCAGCTTCCCCGCAGGGGAGGGCTACACCTTC. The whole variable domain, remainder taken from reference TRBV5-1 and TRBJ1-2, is KAGVTQTPRYLIKTRGQQVTLSCSPISGHRSVSWYQQTPGQGLQFLFEYFSETQRNKGNFPGRFSGRQFSNSRSEMNVSTLELGDSALYLCASSFPAGEGYTFGSGTRLTVV.

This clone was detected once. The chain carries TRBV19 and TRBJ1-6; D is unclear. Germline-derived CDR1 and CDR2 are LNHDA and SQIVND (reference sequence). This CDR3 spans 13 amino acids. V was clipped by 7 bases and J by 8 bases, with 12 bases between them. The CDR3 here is CASTSNGYSPLHF. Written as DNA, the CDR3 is TGTGCCAGTACTTCCAACGGGTATTCACCCCTCCACTTT.

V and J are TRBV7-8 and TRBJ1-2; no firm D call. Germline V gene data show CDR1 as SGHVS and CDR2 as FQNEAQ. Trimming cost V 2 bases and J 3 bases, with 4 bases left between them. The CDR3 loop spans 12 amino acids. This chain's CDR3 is CASSLQDYGYTF. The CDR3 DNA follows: TGTGCCAGCAGCTTACAGGACTATGGCTACACCTTC.

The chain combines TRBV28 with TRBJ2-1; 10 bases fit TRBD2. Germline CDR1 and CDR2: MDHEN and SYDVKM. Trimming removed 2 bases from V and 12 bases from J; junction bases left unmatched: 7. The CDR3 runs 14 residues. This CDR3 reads CASSLASGGLTQFF. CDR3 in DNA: TGTGCCAGCAGTTTAGCTAGCGGGGGCCTCACGCAGTTCTTC.

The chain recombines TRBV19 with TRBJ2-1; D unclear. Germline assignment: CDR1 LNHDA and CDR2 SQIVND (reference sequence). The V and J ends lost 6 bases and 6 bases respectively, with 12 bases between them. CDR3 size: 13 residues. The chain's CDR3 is CASRRPDRNEQFF. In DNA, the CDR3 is TGTGCCAGTAGGAGGCCAGACCGCAATGAGCAGTTCTTC. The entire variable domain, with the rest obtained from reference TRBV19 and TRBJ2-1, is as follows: DGGITQSPKYLFRKEGQNVTLSCEQNLNHDAMYWYRQDPGQGLRLIYYSQIVNDFQKGDIAEGYSVSREKKESFPLTVTSAQKNPTAFYLCASRRPDRNEQFFGPGTRLTVL.

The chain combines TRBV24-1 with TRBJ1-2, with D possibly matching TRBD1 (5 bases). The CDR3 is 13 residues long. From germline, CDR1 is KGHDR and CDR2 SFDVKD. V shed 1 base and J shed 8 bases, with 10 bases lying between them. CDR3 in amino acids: CATSDFPGQGYTF. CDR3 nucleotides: TGTGCCACCAGTGATTTCCCAGGGCAAGGCTACACCTTC.

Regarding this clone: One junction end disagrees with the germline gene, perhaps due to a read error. Here the CDR3 reads CASSSKQGYGQYF. The CDR3 nucleotides read TGTGCCAGCAGTTCTAAACAGGGGTACGGGCAGTACTTC. The V and J genes are TRBV28 and TRBJ2-7; 7 positions agree with TRBD1. CDR1 is MDHEN and CDR2 is SYDVKM in the germline V gene. The CDR3 totals 13 residues.

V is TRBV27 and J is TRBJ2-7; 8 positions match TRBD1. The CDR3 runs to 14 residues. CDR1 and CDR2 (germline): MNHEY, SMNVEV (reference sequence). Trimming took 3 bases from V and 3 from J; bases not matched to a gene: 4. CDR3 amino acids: CASSFNRGDYEQYF. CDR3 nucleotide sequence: TGTGCCAGCAGTTTCAACAGGGGGGACTACGAGCAGTACTTC.

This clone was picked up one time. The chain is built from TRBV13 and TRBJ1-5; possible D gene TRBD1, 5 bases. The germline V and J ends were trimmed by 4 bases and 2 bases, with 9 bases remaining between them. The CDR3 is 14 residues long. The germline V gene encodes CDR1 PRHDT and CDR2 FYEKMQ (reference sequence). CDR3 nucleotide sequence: TGTGCCAGCAGCTATTCAGGGCGCAATCAGCCCCAGCATTTT. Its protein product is CASSYSGRNQPQHF. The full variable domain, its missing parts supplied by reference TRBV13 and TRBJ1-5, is AAGVIQSPRHLIKEKRETATLKCYPIPRHDTVYWYQQGPGQDPQFLISFYEKMQSDKGSIPDRFSAQQFSDYHSELNMSSLELGDSALYFCASSYSGRNQPQHFGDGTRLSIL.

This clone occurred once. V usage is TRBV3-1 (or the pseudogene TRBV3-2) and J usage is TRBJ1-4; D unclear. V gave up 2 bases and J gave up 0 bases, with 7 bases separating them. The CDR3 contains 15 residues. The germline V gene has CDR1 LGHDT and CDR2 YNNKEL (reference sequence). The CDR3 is CASSQRRATNEKLFF. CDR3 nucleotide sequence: TGTGCCAGCAGCCAACGGAGGGCAACTAATGAAAAACTGTTTTTT.

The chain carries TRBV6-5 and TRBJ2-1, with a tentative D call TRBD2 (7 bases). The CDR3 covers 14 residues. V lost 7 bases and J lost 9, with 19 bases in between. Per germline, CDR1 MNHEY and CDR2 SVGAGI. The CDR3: CASKQVGGEGEQFF. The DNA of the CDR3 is TGTGCCAGCAAACAAGTAGGGGGGGAGGGTGAGCAGTTCTTC.

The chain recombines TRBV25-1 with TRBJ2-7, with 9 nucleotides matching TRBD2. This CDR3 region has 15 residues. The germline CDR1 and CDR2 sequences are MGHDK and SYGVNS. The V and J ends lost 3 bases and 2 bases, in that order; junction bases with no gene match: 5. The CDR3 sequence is CASSDPSGATYEQYF. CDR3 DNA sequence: TGTGCCAGCAGTGATCCTAGCGGGGCTACCTACGAGCAGTACTTC.

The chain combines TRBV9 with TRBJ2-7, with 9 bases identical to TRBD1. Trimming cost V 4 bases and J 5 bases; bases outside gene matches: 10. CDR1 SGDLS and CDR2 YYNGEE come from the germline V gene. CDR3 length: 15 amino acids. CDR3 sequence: CASSSSGTGSHEQYF. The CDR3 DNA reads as TGTGCCAGCAGCAGTTCCGGGACAGGGTCCCACGAGCAGTACTTC.

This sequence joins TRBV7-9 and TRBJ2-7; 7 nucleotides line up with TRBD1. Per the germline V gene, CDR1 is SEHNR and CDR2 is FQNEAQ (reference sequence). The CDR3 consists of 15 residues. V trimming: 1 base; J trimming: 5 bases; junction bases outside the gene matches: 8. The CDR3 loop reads CASSLGYDRVDEQYF. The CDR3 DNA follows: TGTGCCAGCAGCTTAGGATACGACAGGGTAGACGAGCAGTACTTC.

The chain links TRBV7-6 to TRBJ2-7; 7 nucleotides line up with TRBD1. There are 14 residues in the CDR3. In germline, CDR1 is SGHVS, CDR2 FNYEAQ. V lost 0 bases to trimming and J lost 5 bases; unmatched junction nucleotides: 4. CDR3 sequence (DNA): TGTGCCAGCAGCTTAGCGACAGGGCCCAACGAGCAGTACTTC. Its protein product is CASSLATGPNEQYF.

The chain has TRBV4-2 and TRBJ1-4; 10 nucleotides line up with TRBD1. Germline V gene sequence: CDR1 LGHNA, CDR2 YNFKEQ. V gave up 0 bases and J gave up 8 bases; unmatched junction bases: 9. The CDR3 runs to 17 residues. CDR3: CASSQDLRQGALEKLFF. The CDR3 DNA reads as TGTGCCAGCAGCCAAGATCTCCGACAGGGGGCATTAGAAAAACTGTTTTTT.

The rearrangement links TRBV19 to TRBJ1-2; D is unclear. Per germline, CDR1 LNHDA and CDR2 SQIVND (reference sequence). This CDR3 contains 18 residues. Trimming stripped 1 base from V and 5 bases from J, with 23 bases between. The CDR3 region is CASSIGGPRTSNWYGYTF. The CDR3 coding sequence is TGTGCCAGTAGTATAGGCGGCCCGCGTACCTCCAACTGGTATGGCTACACCTTC. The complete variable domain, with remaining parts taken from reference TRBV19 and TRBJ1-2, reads DGGITQSPKYLFRKEGQNVTLSCEQNLNHDAMYWYRQDPGQGLRLIYYSQIVNDFQKGDIAEGYSVSREKKESFPLTVTSAQKNPTAFYLCASSIGGPRTSNWYGYTFGSGTRLTVV.

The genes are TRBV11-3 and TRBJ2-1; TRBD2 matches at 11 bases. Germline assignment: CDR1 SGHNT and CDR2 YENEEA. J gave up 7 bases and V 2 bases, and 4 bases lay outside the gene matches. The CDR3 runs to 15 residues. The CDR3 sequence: CASSLRLAGGNEQFF. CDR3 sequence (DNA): TGTGCCAGCAGCTTAAGGCTAGCGGGAGGTAATGAGCAGTTCTTC.

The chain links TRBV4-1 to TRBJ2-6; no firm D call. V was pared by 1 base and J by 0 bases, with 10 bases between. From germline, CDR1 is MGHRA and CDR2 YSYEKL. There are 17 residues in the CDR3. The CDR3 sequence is CASSQGAGRSGANVLTF. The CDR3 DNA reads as TGCGCCAGCAGCCAAGGGGCAGGCCGCTCTGGGGCCAACGTCCTGACTTTC.

CDR3 nucleotides: TGTGCCAGCAGCCGGGGACAGTATAGCAATCAGCCCCAGCATTTT. Its translation: CASSRGQYSNQPQHF. The chain carries TRBV5-8 and TRBJ1-5, with TRBD1 identical over 7 bases. Germline V lookup: CDR1 SGHTS, CDR2 YDEGEE. CDR3 length: 15 amino acids. V dropped 4 bases and J dropped 0; count of bases not matched to a gene: 4.

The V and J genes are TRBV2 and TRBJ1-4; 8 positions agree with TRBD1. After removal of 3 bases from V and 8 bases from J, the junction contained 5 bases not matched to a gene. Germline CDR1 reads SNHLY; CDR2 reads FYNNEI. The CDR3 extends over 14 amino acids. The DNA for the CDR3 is TGTGCCAGCAGTGATAACAGGGGGAACGAAAAACTGTTTTTT. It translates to CASSDNRGNEKLFF.

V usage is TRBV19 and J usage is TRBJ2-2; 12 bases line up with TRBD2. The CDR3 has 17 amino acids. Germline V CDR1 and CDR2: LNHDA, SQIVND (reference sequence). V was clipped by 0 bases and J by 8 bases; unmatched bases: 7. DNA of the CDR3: TGTGCCAGTAGTATAGACGGACTAGCGGGGTTATTAGGGGAGCTGTTTTTT. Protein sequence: CASSIDGLAGLLGELFF.

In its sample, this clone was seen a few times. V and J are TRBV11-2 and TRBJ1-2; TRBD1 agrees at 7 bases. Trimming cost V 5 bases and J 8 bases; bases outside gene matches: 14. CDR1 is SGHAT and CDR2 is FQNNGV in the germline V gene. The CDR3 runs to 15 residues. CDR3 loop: CASSESGKGARGYTF. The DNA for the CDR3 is TGTGCCAGCAGCGAGAGTGGAAAGGGGGCGCGGGGCTACACCTTC.

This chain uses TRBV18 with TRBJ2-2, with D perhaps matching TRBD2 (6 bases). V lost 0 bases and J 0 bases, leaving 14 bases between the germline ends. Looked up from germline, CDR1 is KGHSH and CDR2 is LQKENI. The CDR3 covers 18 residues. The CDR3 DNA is TGTGCCAGCTCACCACCGGGGGGAACCCCACCGAACACCGGGGAGCTGTTTTTT. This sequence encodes CASSPPGGTPPNTGELFF.